This TCR beta chain was identified in a study of cytotoxic CD8 clonotypes in ibrutinib-treated CLL. V was trimmed by 5 bases and J by 1 base, leaving 18 bases between them. This CDR3 has 16 residues. The germline V gene encodes CDR1 MDHEN and CDR2 SYDVKM. Target depth was 1 in 200,000 to 1 in 1 million T cells, about 10x per clonotype. Assay used: immunoSEQ multiplex PCR; TCRdb lists only in-frame clones, some missing. The profile shows approximately 74,000 clones, 80% of them singletons. Comments on this clone: The antigen remains undetermined.

Study observations and caveats: The study found public clonotypes uncommon, contracting or stable on treatment.

The sequence was obtained from a human donor with chronic lymphocytic leukemia. The sequences come from PBMCs, collected at disease progression, from a patient treated with ibrutinib. The chain uses TRBV28 and TRBJ2-7, with unresolved D. For the CDR3, the DNA is TGTGCCAGCAGTCCCACCAGGTTACATTCGTCCTACGAGCAGTACTTC. Residues: CASSPTRLHSSYEQYF.